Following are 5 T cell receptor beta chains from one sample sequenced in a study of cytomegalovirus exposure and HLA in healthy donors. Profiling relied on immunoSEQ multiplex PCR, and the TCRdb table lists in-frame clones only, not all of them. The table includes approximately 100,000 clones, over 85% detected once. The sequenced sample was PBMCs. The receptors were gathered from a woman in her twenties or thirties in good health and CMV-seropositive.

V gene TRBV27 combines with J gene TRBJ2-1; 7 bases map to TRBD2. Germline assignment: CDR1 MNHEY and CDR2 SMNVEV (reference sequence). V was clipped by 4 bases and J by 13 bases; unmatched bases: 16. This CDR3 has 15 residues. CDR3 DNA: TGTGCCAGCAGTTCGCCCTCCTTTTTCGCGGGAGTTCAGTTCTTC. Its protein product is CASSSPSFFAGVQFF.

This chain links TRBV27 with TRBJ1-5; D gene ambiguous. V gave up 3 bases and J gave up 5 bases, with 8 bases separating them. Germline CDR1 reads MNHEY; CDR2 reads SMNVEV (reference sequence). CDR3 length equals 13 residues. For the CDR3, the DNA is TGTGCCAGCAGTTTGGGCCGTGATCAGCCCCAGCATTTT. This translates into CASSLGRDQPQHF.

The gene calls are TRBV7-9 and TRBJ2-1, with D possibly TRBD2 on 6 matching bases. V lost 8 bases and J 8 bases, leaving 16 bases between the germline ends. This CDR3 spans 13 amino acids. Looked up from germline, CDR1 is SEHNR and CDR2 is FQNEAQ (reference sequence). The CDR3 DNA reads TGTGCCAGCTTAGGGCTAGCGTTCGATGAGCAGTTCTTC. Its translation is CASLGLAFDEQFF. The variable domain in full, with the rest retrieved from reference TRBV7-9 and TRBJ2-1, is DTGVSQNPRHKITKRGQNVTFRCDPISEHNRLYWYRQTLGQGPEFLTYFQNEAQLEKSRLLSDRFSAERPKGSFSTLEIQRTEQGDSAMYLCASLGLAFDEQFFGPGTRLTVL.

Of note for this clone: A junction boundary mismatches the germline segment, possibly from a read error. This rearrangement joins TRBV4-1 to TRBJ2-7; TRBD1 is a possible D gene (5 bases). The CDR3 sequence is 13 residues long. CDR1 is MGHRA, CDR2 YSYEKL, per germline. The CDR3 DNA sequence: TGCGCCAGCAGCCAAGAAGGAACTCCAGGGTTTTTCTTC. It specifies CASSQEGTPGFFF.

The CDR3 region is CASSQDALRGSYEQYF. The CDR3 DNA sequence: TGCGCCAGCAGCCAAGATGCGCTACGCGGATCCTACGAGCAGTACTTC. The chain has TRBV4-3 and TRBJ2-7; the D is unclear. The length of the CDR3 is 16 residues. CDR1 is LGHNA and CDR2 is YSLEER in the germline V gene. Trimming left V 0 bases short and J 1 base short, with 13 bases between.